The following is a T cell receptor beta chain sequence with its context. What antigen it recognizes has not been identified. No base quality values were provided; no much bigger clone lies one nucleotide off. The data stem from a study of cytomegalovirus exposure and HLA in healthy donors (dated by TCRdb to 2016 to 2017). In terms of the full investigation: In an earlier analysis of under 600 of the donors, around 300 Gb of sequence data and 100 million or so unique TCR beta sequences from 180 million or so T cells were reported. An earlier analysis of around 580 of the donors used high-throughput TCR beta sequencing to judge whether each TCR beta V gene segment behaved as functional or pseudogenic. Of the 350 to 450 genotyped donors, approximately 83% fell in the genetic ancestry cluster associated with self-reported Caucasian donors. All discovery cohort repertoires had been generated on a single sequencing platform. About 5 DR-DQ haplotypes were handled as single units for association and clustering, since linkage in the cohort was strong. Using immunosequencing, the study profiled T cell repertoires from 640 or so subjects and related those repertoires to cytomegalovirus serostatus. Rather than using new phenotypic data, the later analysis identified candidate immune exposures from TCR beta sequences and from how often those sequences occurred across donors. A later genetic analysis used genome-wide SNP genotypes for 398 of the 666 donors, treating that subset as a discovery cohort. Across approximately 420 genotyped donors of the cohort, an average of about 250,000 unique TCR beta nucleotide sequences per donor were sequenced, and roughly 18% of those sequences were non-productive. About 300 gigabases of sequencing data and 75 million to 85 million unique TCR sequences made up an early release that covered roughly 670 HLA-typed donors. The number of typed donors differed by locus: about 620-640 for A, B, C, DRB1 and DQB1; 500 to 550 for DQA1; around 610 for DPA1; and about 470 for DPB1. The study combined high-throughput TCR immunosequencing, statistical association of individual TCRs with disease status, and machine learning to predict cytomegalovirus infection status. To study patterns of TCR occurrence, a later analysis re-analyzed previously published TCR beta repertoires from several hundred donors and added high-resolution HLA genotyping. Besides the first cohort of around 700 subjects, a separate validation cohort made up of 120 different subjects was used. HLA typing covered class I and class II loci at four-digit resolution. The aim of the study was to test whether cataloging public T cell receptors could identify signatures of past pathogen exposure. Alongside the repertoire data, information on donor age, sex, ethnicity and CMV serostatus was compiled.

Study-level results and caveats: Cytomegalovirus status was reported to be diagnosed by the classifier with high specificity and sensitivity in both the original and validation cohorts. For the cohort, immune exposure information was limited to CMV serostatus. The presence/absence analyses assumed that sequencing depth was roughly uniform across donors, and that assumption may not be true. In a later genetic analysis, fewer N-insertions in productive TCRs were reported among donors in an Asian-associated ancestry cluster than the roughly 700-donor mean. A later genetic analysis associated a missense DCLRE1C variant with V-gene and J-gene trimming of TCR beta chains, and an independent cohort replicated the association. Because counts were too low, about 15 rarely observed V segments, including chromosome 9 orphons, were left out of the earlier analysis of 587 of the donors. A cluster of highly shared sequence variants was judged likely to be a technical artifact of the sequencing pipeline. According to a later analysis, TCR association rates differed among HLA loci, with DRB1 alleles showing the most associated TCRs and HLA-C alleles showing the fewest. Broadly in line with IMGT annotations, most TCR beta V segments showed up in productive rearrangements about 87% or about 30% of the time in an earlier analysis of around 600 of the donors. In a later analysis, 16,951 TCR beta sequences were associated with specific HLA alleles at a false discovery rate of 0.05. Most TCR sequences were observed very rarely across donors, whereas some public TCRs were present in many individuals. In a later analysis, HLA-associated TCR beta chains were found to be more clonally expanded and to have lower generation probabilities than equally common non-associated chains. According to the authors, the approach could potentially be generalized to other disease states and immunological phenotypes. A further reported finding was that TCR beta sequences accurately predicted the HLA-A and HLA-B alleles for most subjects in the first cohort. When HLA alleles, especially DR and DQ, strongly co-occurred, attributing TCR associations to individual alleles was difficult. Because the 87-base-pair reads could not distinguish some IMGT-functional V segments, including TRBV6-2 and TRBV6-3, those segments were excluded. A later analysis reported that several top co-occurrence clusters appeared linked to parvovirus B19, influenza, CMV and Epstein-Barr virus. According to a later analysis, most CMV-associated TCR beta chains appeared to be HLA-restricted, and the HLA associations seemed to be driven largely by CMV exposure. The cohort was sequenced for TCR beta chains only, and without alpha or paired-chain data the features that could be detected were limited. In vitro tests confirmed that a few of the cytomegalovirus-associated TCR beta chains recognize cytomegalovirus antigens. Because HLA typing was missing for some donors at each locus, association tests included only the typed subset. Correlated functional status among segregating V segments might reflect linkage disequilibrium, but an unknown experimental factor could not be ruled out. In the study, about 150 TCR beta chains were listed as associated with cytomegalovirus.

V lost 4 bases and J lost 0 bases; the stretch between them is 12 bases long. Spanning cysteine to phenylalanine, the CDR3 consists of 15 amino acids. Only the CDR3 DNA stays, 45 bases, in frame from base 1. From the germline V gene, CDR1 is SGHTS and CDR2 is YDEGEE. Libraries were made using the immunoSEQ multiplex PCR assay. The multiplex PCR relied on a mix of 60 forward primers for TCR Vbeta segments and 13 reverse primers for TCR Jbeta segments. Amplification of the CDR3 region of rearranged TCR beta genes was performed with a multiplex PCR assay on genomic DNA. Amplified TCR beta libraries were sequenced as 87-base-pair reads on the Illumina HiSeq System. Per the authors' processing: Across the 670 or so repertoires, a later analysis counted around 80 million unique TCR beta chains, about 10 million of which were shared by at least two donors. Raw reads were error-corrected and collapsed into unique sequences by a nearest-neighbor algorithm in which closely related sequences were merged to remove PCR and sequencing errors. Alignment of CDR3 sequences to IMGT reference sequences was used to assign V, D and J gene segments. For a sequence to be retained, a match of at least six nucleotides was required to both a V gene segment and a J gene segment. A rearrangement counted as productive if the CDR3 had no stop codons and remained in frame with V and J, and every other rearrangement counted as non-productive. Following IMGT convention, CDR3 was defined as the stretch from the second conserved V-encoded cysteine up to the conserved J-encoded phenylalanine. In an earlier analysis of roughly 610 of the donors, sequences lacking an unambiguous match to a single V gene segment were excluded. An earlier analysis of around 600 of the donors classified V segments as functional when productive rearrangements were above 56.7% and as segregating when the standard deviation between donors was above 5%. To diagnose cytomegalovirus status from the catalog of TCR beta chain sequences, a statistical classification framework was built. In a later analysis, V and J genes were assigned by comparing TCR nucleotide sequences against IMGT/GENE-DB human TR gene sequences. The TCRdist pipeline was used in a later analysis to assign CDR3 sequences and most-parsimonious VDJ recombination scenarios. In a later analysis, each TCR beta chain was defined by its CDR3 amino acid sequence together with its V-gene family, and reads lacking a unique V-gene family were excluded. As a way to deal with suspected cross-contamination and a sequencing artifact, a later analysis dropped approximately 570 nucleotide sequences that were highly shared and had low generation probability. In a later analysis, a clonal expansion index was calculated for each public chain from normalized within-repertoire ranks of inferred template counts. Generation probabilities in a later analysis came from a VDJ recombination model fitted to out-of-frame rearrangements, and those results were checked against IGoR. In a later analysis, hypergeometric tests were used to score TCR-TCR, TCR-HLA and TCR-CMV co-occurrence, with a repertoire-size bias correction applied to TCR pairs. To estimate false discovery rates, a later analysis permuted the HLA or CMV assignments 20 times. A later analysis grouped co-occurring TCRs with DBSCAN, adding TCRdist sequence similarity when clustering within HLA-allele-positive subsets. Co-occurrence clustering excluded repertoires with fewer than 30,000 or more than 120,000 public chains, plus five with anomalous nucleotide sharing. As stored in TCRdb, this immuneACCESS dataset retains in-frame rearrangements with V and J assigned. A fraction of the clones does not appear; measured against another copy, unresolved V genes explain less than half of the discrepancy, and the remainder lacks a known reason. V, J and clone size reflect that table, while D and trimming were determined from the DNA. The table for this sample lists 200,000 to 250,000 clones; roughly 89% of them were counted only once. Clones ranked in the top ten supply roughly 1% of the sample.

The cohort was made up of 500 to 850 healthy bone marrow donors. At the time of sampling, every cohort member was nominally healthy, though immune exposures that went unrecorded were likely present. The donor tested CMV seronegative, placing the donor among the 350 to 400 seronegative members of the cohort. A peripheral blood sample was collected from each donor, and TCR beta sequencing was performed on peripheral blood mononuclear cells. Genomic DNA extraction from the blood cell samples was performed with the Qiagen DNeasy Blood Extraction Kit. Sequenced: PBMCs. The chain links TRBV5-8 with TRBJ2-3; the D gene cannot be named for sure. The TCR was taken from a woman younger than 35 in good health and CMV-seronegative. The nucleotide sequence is TGTGCCAGCAGCCCGAGACTGTCTAGCACAGATACGCAGTATTTT. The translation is CASSPRLSSTDTQYF.